These 15 T cell receptor beta chains were sequenced from one sample in a study of vaccination and CD4 T cells after COVID-19. These receptors are not linked to any known antigen. Treatment indicated: approximately 10-day PBMC culture with coronavirus spike peptide pools or control peptides (ViraFEST assay). With the Oncomine TCR Beta short-read assay, DNA from cultured CD4+ T cells was sequenced. MiXCR, run by TCRdb on the PCR reads, gives a single entry per CDR3 protein. Counted here are about 3,000 distinct CDR3 sequences, more than 70% occurring once; the ten biggest clones make up approximately 25%. Input material: CD4+ T cells from blood, cultured in vitro. All receptors derive from a human donor who had recovered from COVID-19.

This chain links TRBV23-1 with TRBJ2-1, with unresolved D. TRBV23-1 is labeled an ORF, and its function is uncertain. There are 14 residues in the CDR3. The V gene lost 5 bases and the J gene lost 10 bases, with 18 bases spanning the gap. CDR3 in amino acids: CASSSEVVFGEQFF. The CDR3 bases are TGCGCCAGCAGTTCTGAGGTGGTCTTCGGGGAGCAGTTCTTC.

The CDR3 is CASSRTATETNSPLHF. The CDR3 DNA follows: TGTGCCAGCAGCCGGACCGCGACGGAGACCAATTCACCCCTCCACTTT. The V and J genes are TRBV2 and TRBJ1-6; no firm D call. Between the trimmed V and J ends, which lost 6 bases and 7 bases, there was a span of 19 bases. The CDR3 loop spans 16 amino acids. Per the germline V gene, CDR1 is SNHLY and CDR2 is FYNNEI.

This clonotype appeared a few times. The V and J genes are TRBV6-2 or TRBV6-3 and TRBJ1-2; TRBD1 is a possible D gene (5 bases). Germline V gene lookup returns CDR1 MNHEY and CDR2 SVGEGT. The CDR3 length is 12 residues. The V end was cut by 7 bases, the J end by 8 bases, with 14 bases between. The CDR3 nucleotides read TGTGCCAGCACCCCCCGGGGGATCGGCTACACCTTC. This codes for CASTPRGIGYTF.

The chain employs TRBV6-5 and TRBJ1-1; TRBD1 is a possible D gene (6 bases). V was cut by 0 bases and J by 1 base, with 9 bases left in between. Germline values: CDR1 MNHEY, CDR2 SVGAGI. There are 15 residues in the CDR3. DNA of the CDR3: TGTGCCAGCAGTTACTCCTGGACAGAGAACACTGAAGCTTTCTTT. The encoded protein is CASSYSWTENTEAFF.

The chain carries TRBV27 and TRBJ1-1; the match to TRBD1 covers 7 bases. The junction had 5 bases not matched to a gene; V was cut back by 3 bases and J by 4 bases. Germline assignment: CDR1 MNHEY and CDR2 SMNVEV (reference sequence). This CDR3 is 14 amino acids long. The CDR3 coding sequence is TGTGCCAGCAGTTTCAGGGGGGCGTCCACTGAAGCTTTCTTT. This codes for CASSFRGASTEAFF.

The genes are TRBV7-2 and TRBJ2-2; perhaps TRBD1 as D (5 bases). There are 16 residues in the CDR3. Germline values: CDR1 SGHTA, CDR2 FQGNSA. Trimming shortened V by 4 bases and J by 0 bases, and 12 bases separated the two germline ends. CDR3 DNA sequence: TGTGCCAGCAGCTCTCAGGGCCCTACGAACACCGGGGAGCTGTTTTTT. Translation: CASSSQGPTNTGELFF.

CDR3: CASARGGQPQHF. CDR3 nucleotides: TGTGCCTCGGCTAGGGGGGGGCAGCCCCAGCATTTT. The chain recombines TRBV25-1 with TRBJ1-5; TRBD1 might be the D (6 bases). CDR1 is MGHDK, CDR2 SYGVNS, per germline. The CDR3 runs 12 residues. V lost 11 bases, J lost 7 bases, and 15 bases lay in between.

This clonotype has a handful of counts. The CDR3 bases are TGTGCCATCCGGAGACTAGCCGATACCTACGAGCAGTACTTC. Translating it yields CAIRRLADTYEQYF. The chain combines TRBV10-3 with TRBJ2-7; 7 bases map to TRBD2. Germline assignment: CDR1 ENHRY and CDR2 SYGVKD. After removal of 8 bases from V and 2 bases from J, the junction contained 9 bases not matched to a gene. CDR3 length: 14 amino acids.

This chain joins TRBV20-1 and TRBJ1-5; D ambiguous. V was trimmed by 5 bases and J by 4 bases, leaving 12 bases between them. In germline, CDR1 is DFQATT, CDR2 SNEGSKA (reference sequence). This CDR3 has 13 residues. CDR3 nucleotide sequence: TGCAGTGCTCCTCAGCGGGGAAATCAGCCCCAGCATTTT. This codes for CSAPQRGNQPQHF.

This rearrangement joins TRBV7-2 to TRBJ1-1; 9 bases are shared with TRBD1. CDR3 length: 14 amino acids. From germline, CDR1 is SGHTA and CDR2 FQGNSA. The junction had 7 bases not matched to a gene; V was cut back by 5 bases and J by 6 bases. The CDR3 protein is CASSANRGLAEAFF. Written as DNA, the CDR3 is TGTGCCAGCAGCGCTAACAGGGGGCTGGCTGAAGCTTTCTTT.

This clonotype was seen only a few times. The genes are TRBV12-3 or TRBV12-4 and TRBJ2-2, with D unclear. Trimming cost V 5 bases and J 4 bases, with 8 bases left between them. The CDR3 is made up of 13 amino acids. The CDR3 coding sequence is TGTGCCAGCAGTCGGCAGACCACCGGGGAGCTGTTTTTT. It codes for CASSRQTTGELFF.

This chain connects TRBV20-1 to TRBJ1-4, with D maybe TRBD1 (5 bases). The CDR3 is made up of 14 amino acids. Trimming cost V 3 bases and J 4 bases, with 12 bases left between them. The germline CDR1 and CDR2 sequences are DFQATT and SNEGSKA (reference sequence). DNA for the CDR3: TGCAGTGCTAGTGAGGTGGGGGTTAATGAAAAACTGTTTTTT. Amino acid sequence: CSASEVGVNEKLFF.

CDR3 loop: CASSIRTGARRQPQHF. CDR3 DNA: TGTGCCAGTAGTATTAGAACAGGAGCCAGGAGGCAGCCCCAGCATTTT. J is TRBJ1-5 and V is TRBV19, with D perhaps TRBD1 (5 bases). The CDR3 has 16 amino acids. In germline, CDR1 is LNHDA, CDR2 SQIVND (reference sequence). Trimming pared 3 bases from V and 7 bases from J, leaving 19 bases between.

The J gene is TRBJ2-1, the V gene TRBV19, with 7 nucleotides matching TRBD2. The CDR3 sequence is 17 residues long. CDR1 and CDR2 (germline): LNHDA, SQIVND (reference sequence). Losses at the gene ends were 4 bases for V and 4 bases for J; bases not matched to a gene: 13. Here the CDR3 DNA reads TGTGCCAGTAGTACTCTAGCGGCTGGGGGGGGGTACAATGAGCAGTTCTTC. This codes for CASSTLAAGGGYNEQFF.

This chain joins TRBV16 and TRBJ1-2; 11 bases match TRBD1. The CDR3 contains 14 residues. Germline V CDR1 and CDR2: KGHSY, FQNENV. The ends lost 4 bases at V and 4 bases at J; junction bases unmatched: 2. CDR3 sequence reads: CASSPGQGVYGYTF. CDR3 nucleotides: TGTGCCAGCAGCCCGGGACAGGGGGTCTATGGCTACACCTTC.